What follows are 8 T cell receptor beta chains derived from one specimen sequenced in a study of type 1 and type 2 diabetes patients. Genomic DNA was the PCR template. A primer set of 30 forward and 13 reverse primers amplified the CDR3. MiXCR, applied by TCRdb to the multiplex PCR reads, yields one record per CDR3 protein. Of about 250,000 distinct CDR3 sequences in the sample, approximately 50% are singletons; the top ten hold approximately 15%. The source material was peripheral blood mononuclear cells (PBMCs). These receptors all come from a man aged 18 to 35 with type 2 diabetes.

The chain links TRBV24-1 to TRBJ2-5; perhaps D is TRBD1 or TRBD2 (6 bases each). The DNA matches TRBJ2-1 better at its end, which makes the J call doubtful. Looked up from germline, CDR1 is KGHDR and CDR2 is SFDVKD. The CDR3 sequence is 15 residues long. The CDR3 spells CATSDWGLGGDEQFF. In DNA form, the CDR3 reads TGTGCCACCAGTGATTGGGGCTTGGGGGGCGATGAGCAGTTCTTC.

This sequence joins TRBV5-1 and TRBJ2-1; possible D gene TRBD2, 6 bases. Germline V lookup: CDR1 SGHRS, CDR2 YFSETQ. V lost 0 bases, J lost 9 bases, and 16 bases lay in between. The CDR3 totals 15 residues. Written as DNA, the CDR3 is TGCGCCAGCAGCTTGGCCGTAGGGGACTTGAGTGAGCAGTTCTTC. The encoded protein is CASSLAVGDLSEQFF.

The rearrangement links TRBV19 to TRBJ1-6, with TRBD1 as a possible D gene (6 bases). This CDR3 is 14 amino acids long. The germline gives CDR1 LNHDA, CDR2 SQIVND (reference sequence). The ends were cut back, 2 bases at V and 5 bases at J, with 7 bases in the middle. The CDR3 sequence: CASSISGDNSPLHF. The DNA for the CDR3 is TGTGCCAGTAGTATATCAGGGGATAATTCACCCCTCCACTTT.

V and J are TRBV6-5 and TRBJ2-3; tentative D call: TRBD1 (5 bases). This CDR3 spans 14 amino acids. Germline V lookup: CDR1 MNHEY, CDR2 SVGAGI. The V end lost 7 bases, the J end lost 1 base, and 12 bases lay between the germline ends. The DNA of the CDR3 is TGTGCCAGCATCAGGGTTCGTGGCACAGATACGCAGTATTTT. This sequence encodes CASIRVRGTDTQYF.

This clonotype was seen only once. The chain couples TRBV7-9 to TRBJ2-1; D perhaps matches TRBD1 (6 bases). The CDR3 covers 15 residues. V lost 7 bases and J lost 2, with 15 bases in between. Germline CDR1 is SEHNR and CDR2 is FQNEAQ (reference sequence). The CDR3 nucleotides read TGTGCCAGCACCGTAAGAGGACAGACCTACAATGAGCAGTTCTTC. Its translation is CASTVRGQTYNEQFF.

The V gene is TRBV5-1, the J gene TRBJ2-7; the D gene is possibly TRBD2 (6 bases). CDR1 and CDR2 from the germline V gene are SGHRS and YFSETQ. V lost 4 bases, J lost 3 bases, and 14 bases lay in between. There are 14 residues in the CDR3. CDR3 nucleotide sequence: TGCGCCAGCAGCCCAACTAGCACCCACTACGAGCAGTACTTC. Residues: CASSPTSTHYEQYF.

The chain links TRBV7-9 to TRBJ2-7; TRBD2 might be the D (5 bases). Germline CDR1 SEHNR, CDR2 FQNEAQ (reference sequence). This CDR3 has 14 residues. Trimming pared 4 bases from V and 5 bases from J, leaving 15 bases between. CDR3 nucleotide sequence: TGTGCCAGCAGCTCCGGTCGGGGTCCCAACGAGCAGTACTTC. Protein: CASSSGRGPNEQYF.

This clonotype has a handful of counts. The chain recombines TRBV2 with TRBJ2-7; the D gene is possibly TRBD1 (6 bases). CDR3 size: 15 residues. V was clipped by 6 bases and J by 0 bases, with 15 bases between them. In germline, CDR1 is SNHLY, CDR2 FYNNEI. CDR3 residues: CASRDYGQISYEQYF. For the CDR3, the DNA is TGTGCCAGCAGGGATTATGGACAGATCTCCTACGAGCAGTACTTC.